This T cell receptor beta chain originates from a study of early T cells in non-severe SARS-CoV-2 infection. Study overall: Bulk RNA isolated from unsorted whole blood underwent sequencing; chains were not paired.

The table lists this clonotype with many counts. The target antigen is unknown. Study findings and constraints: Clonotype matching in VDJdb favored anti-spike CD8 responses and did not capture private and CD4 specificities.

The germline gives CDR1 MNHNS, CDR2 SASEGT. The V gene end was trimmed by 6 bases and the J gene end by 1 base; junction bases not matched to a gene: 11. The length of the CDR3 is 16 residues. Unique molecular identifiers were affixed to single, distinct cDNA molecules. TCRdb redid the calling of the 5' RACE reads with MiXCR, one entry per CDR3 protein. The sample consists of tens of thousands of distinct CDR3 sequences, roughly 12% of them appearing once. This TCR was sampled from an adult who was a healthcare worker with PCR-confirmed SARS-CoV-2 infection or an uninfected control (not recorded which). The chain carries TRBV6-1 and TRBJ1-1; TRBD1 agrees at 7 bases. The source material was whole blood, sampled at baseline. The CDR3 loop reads CASRRGPGTANTEAFF. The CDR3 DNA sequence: TGTGCCAGCAGGAGGGGTCCCGGGACAGCGAACACTGAAGCTTTCTTT.